The clone carrying this TCR beta chain was observed a handful of times. Its antigen is unknown. The sequenced template was cDNA made from the entire isolated RNA. Clones were sequenced by immunoSEQ multiplex PCR, and TCRdb holds only the in-frame ones, with some missing. The top ten hold approximately 0.086% of the sample, which has approximately 250,000 clones, about a sixth seen once. This sample is part of a study of beta chain features in type 1 diabetes. Study-level findings and limits: VDJ junctions sequenced from type 1 diabetes patients showed fewer insertions and more deletions. People with Type 1 diabetes carried modestly yet significantly shorter TCRB CDR3s in all four CD4+ subsets. Healthy donors had naive, central memory and Treg TCRB repertoires that appeared less similar than those seen among patients.

Every single donor gave one heparinised blood draw, and these averaged approximately 110 mL. The CDR3 runs to 13 residues. Germline values: CDR1 SQVTM, CDR2 ANQGSEA. V was clipped by 4 bases and J by 1 base; unmatched bases: 3. This chain joins TRBV29-1 and TRBJ2-7, with 8 bases that match TRBD1. This clonotype was obtained from a man between 25 and 39 years old with type 1 diabetes. The sequenced material came from naive CD4+ T cells from blood. CDR3 coding DNA: TGCAGCGTTGCCCGGACAGGGTCCTACGAGCAGTACTTC. Encoded protein: CSVARTGSYEQYF.